This T cell receptor beta chain was recorded in a study of blood T cells in healthy people across ages. The use of a sample-barcoded 5' primer and a J-beta primer mix characterized a second PCR of roughly 7 to 11 cycles. Via MiXCR, TCRdb re-called the 5' RACE reads, giving one row per CDR3 protein. Of 780,000 or so distinct CDR3 sequences in the sample, about 48% were seen once. The length of the CDR3 is 13 residues. The germline V and J ends were trimmed by 10 bases and 5 bases, with 16 bases remaining between them. Germline CDR1 and CDR2: MDHEN and SYDVKM. Sequenced sample: blood. The chain combines TRBV28 with TRBJ2-3, with a tentative D call TRBD2 (6 bases). This sequence originates from a man aged 80 or over in good health. This chain's CDR3 is CATLVSGGDTQYF. The DNA of the CDR3 is TGTGCCACCCTAGTTTCCGGGGGAGATACGCAGTATTTT.